This paragraph reports one T cell receptor beta chain. What it recognizes is unknown. The sample is drawn from a study of cytomegalovirus exposure and HLA in healthy donors. PCR employed 60 Vbeta and 13 Jbeta primers. Clones were sequenced by immunoSEQ multiplex PCR, and TCRdb holds only the in-frame ones, with some missing. The table records 74,000 or so clones, 77% of them present only once. Healthy donors of bone marrow made up the group. From germline, CDR1 is SNHLY and CDR2 FYNNEI. The trim removed 6 bases at V and 3 bases at J, leaving 4 bases unmatched. The CDR3 runs 14 residues. Points from the study as a whole: Earlier analysis yielded a pattern in which most TCR beta V segments were productive about 90% or about 30% of the time. CMV antigen specificity of three CMV-associated chains was confirmed in vitro. According to the study, around 180 TCR beta chains were cytomegalovirus-associated.

V and J are TRBV2 and TRBJ2-7; 11 nucleotides match TRBD2. This clonotype originated in a man aged 45-65 years in good health and CMV-seropositive. The sequencing sample was made of PBMCs. The CDR3 here is CASRGGLAVYEQYF. CDR3 sequence (DNA): TGTGCCAGCAGGGGGGGACTAGCGGTCTACGAGCAGTACTTC.